Shown below are 10 T cell receptor beta chains from a single sample sequenced in a study of blood T cell repertoires in COVID-19. Repertoires were generated with immunoSEQ multiplex PCR, while TCRdb's copy carries only in-frame clones and drops some. The sample holds tens of thousands of clones, 90% seen once. Sequencing was carried out using peripheral blood. Source of these receptors: a man aged 50 or older with acute or convalescent COVID-19.

V usage is TRBV5-5 and J usage is TRBJ1-5; 7 positions agree with TRBD1. Germline-derived CDR1 and CDR2 are SGHKS and YYEKEE (reference sequence). V trimming: 5 bases; J trimming: 4 bases; junction bases outside the gene matches: 18. The CDR3 is made up of 18 amino acids. In nucleotides, the CDR3 is TGTGCCAGCAGGGGGAAGGGACAGACAACCTTGTGGAATCAGCCCCAGCATTTT. Residues: CASRGKGQTTLWNQPQHF.

This clone is a singleton in its sample. J is TRBJ2-4 and V is TRBV11-2; TRBD2 is a possible D gene (5 bases). Trimming left V 7 bases short and J 6 bases short, with 19 bases between. This CDR3 comprises 15 residues. Germline lookup yields CDR1 SGHAT and CDR2 FQNNGV. DNA of the CDR3: TGTGCCAGCATATGGCTAGTGGGAGTCGGAAACATTCAGTACTTC. Protein sequence: CASIWLVGVGNIQYF.

The chain uses TRBV11-2 and TRBJ2-3; no definite D call. The CDR3 is 12 amino acids. The germline V gene has CDR1 SGHAT and CDR2 FQNNGV. The V end lost 1 base, the J end lost 3 bases, and 2 bases lay between the germline ends. This chain's CDR3 is CASSLVTDTQYF. The CDR3 nucleotides read TGTGCCAGCAGCTTAGTAACAGATACGCAGTATTTT.

The rearrangement uses TRBV6-5 and TRBJ1-3; no clear D. CDR3 size: 14 residues. CDR1 is MNHEY and CDR2 is SVGAGI in the germline V gene. Between the trimmed V and J ends, which lost 2 bases and 0 bases, there was a span of 5 bases. This CDR3 is CASSYSHSGNTIYF. The CDR3 bases are TGTGCCAGCAGTTACAGCCACTCTGGAAACACCATATATTTT.

In this sample, this clone turned up once. The chain is built from TRBV19 and TRBJ1-4; maybe TRBD1 (6 bases). The CDR3 runs to 13 residues. CDR1 and CDR2 from the germline V gene are LNHDA and SQIVND (reference sequence). With 5 bases removed from V and 5 bases from J, the gap between germline ends came to 9 bases. CDR3 bases: TGTGCCAGTAGTGGGGGGGCCAATGAAAAACTGTTTTTT. Translated, it gives CASSGGANEKLFF.

This clone was detected once. The V and J genes are TRBV3-1 (or the pseudogene TRBV3-2) and TRBJ2-5, with D possibly being TRBD1 (5 bases). Trimming took off 0 bases at V and 13 bases at J, with 9 bases between the two ends. CDR1 is LGHDT and CDR2 is YNNKEL in the germline V gene (reference sequence). This CDR3 comprises 11 residues. The CDR3 is CASSQEGAGYF. The CDR3 nucleotides are TGTGCCAGCAGCCAAGAAGGGGCTGGGTACTTC.

The genes are TRBV19 and TRBJ2-1; D perhaps matches TRBD2 (6 bases). Germline CDR1 reads LNHDA; CDR2 reads SQIVND (reference sequence). V was cut by 5 bases and J by 9 bases, with 11 bases left in between. This CDR3 has 12 residues. The CDR3 coding sequence is TGTGCCAGTAGTGGAGGGGTGGGTGAGCAGTTCTTC. This translates into CASSGGVGEQFF.

Remarks on this clone: A read error may produce the germline difference seen at one junction end. This sequence joins TRBV12-3 or TRBV12-4 and TRBJ2-1, with 11 nucleotides matching TRBD2. This CDR3 has 13 residues. CDR3 residues: CASSLSTSGIRIF. In DNA, the CDR3 is TGTGCCAGCAGTCTTTCGACTAGCGGGATTAGGATCTTC.

The chain recombines TRBV19 with TRBJ2-7; D is ambiguous. V was trimmed by 3 bases and J by 2 bases, leaving 11 bases between them. CDR3 size: 14 residues. Germline lookup yields CDR1 LNHDA and CDR2 SQIVND (reference sequence). The CDR3 DNA reads as TGTGCCAGTAGTATTTCAGGTACTCCCTACGAGCAGTACTTC. Translating it yields CASSISGTPYEQYF.

This chain links TRBV2 with TRBJ2-1, with 9 bases fitting TRBD2. The length of the CDR3 is 18 residues. Trimming at V came to 4 bases and at J to 12 bases, leaving 22 bases not matched to a gene. CDR1 SNHLY and CDR2 FYNNEI come from the germline V gene. The CDR3 is CASSGRTSAVIPERGQFF. DNA for the CDR3: TGTGCCAGCAGTGGAAGGACTAGCGCCGTCATCCCCGAGAGGGGGCAGTTCTTC. The whole variable domain, remainder taken from reference TRBV2 and TRBJ2-1, is EPEVTQTPSHQVTQMGQEVILRCVPISNHLYFYWYRQILGQKVEFLVSFYNNEISEKSEIFDDQFSVERPDGSNFTLKIRSTKLEDSAMYFCASSGRTSAVIPERGQFFGPGTRLTVL.